A selection of T cell receptor beta chains follows, all from one sample in a study of Graves' ophthalmopathy and Graves' hyperthyroidism. TCRdb re-called the multiplex PCR reads through MiXCR, storing one row per CDR3 protein. This repertoire shows over a million distinct CDR3 sequences, about 38% found once; its top ten account for approximately 10%. The sequenced material came from peripheral blood or thyroid tissue (not recorded which). Source of these receptors: an adult man with Graves' hyperthyroidism. CDR3s include the opening cysteine and the closing phenylalanine or tryptophan. Each record gives: V gene, clone size, J gene, D gene, CDR3 protein, CDR3 DNA. A D gene is named only where the DNA matches it firmly. The size field is filled for only some rows; it gives once, few, many or a size class.

v_call: TRBV7-2
clone_size: .
j_call: TRBJ2-2
d_call: TRBD1
cdr3_aa: CASSLDRADSTGAFF
cdr3_nt: TGTGCCAGCAGCTTGGACAGGGCTGATTCTACGGGAGCTTTTTTT

v_call: TRBV29-1
clone_size: many
j_call: TRBJ2-2
d_call: .
cdr3_aa: CSVDPRATGELFF
cdr3_nt: TGCAGCGTTGATCCCAGGGCCACCGGGGAGCTGTTTTTT

v_call: TRBV20-1
clone_size: many
j_call: TRBJ2-7
d_call: TRBD1
cdr3_aa: CSAKGTAPWEQYF
cdr3_nt: TGCAGTGCTAAGGGGACAGCCCCGTGGGAGCAGTACTTC

v_call: TRBV15
clone_size: .
j_call: TRBJ1-5
d_call: .
cdr3_aa: CATSSLKWAAQPQHF
cdr3_nt: TGTGCCACCAGCAGCTTAAAGTGGGCAGCCCAGCCCCAGCATTTT

v_call: TRBV10-3
clone_size: .
j_call: TRBJ1-4
d_call: .
cdr3_aa: CAISMGQGNEKLFF
cdr3_nt: TGTGCCATCAGCATGGGGCAGGGTAATGAAAAACTGTTTTTT

v_call: TRBV20-1
clone_size: .
j_call: TRBJ1-1
d_call: .
cdr3_aa: CSARDSSENTEAFF
cdr3_nt: TGCAGTGCTAGAGATTCCTCAGAGAACACTGAAGCTTTCTTT

v_call: TRBV15
clone_size: .
j_call: TRBJ2-5
d_call: TRBD1
cdr3_aa: CATSADRVTQYF
cdr3_nt: TGTGCCACCAGCGCCGACAGGGTGACTCAGTACTTC

v_call: TRBV12-3/TRBV12-4
clone_size: .
j_call: TRBJ2-7
d_call: TRBD1
cdr3_aa: CASSPTGAVEQYF
cdr3_nt: TGTGCCAGCAGCCCCACAGGGGCAGTCGAGCAGTACTTC

v_call: TRBV20-1
clone_size: .
j_call: TRBJ2-2
d_call: .
cdr3_aa: CSARDRGQSPTGELFF
cdr3_nt: TGCAGTGCTAGAGATCGCGGCCAATCTCCGACCGGGGAGCTGTTTTTT

v_call: TRBV6-6
clone_size: .
j_call: TRBJ1-2
d_call: .
cdr3_aa: CASSYYTGNNYGYTF
cdr3_nt: TGTGCCAGCAGTTACTATACAGGGAATAACTATGGCTACACCTTC

v_call: TRBV2
clone_size: few
j_call: TRBJ1-6
d_call: .
cdr3_aa: CASATGFNSPLHF
cdr3_nt: TGTGCCAGCGCGACAGGTTTTAATTCACCCCTCCACTTT

v_call: TRBV5-1
clone_size: .
j_call: TRBJ2-7
d_call: .
cdr3_aa: CASSAPGPPEQYF
cdr3_nt: TGCGCCAGCAGCGCCCCGGGACCCCCGGAGCAGTACTTC

v_call: TRBV4-3
clone_size: .
j_call: TRBJ1-6
d_call: .
cdr3_aa: CASSQVLGQLNNSPLHF
cdr3_nt: TGCGCCAGCAGCCAAGTTCTCGGACAGCTCAATAATTCACCCCTCCACTTT

v_call: TRBV10-3
clone_size: .
j_call: TRBJ1-1
d_call: .
cdr3_aa: CAGPTEAFF
cdr3_nt: TGTGCAGGGCCCACTGAAGCTTTCTTT

v_call: TRBV7-9
clone_size: .
j_call: TRBJ2-7
d_call: TRBD2
cdr3_aa: CASSLAKTSESYEQYF
cdr3_nt: TGTGCCAGCAGCTTAGCGAAAACTAGCGAAAGCTACGAGCAGTACTTC

v_call: TRBV4-1
clone_size: many
j_call: TRBJ2-5
d_call: .
cdr3_aa: CASSQESFGETQYF
cdr3_nt: TGCGCCAGCAGCCAAGAGAGCTTTGGAGAGACCCAGTACTTC

v_call: TRBV2
clone_size: .
j_call: TRBJ1-5
d_call: .
cdr3_aa: CATGGREAISPGPQHF
cdr3_nt: TGTGCCACCGGGGGCAGGGAGGCAATCAGCCCCGGGCCCCAGCATTTT

v_call: TRBV19
clone_size: many
j_call: TRBJ2-7
d_call: .
cdr3_aa: CASSTSGASSYEQYF
cdr3_nt: TGTGCCAGTAGTACATCCGGGGCGAGCTCCTACGAGCAGTACTTC

v_call: TRBV13
clone_size: few
j_call: TRBJ1-2
d_call: .
cdr3_aa: CASSLGLPPTPRGYTF
cdr3_nt: TGTGCCAGCAGCTTAGGCCTACCCCCGACGCCGCGGGGCTACACCTTC

v_call: TRBV5-1
clone_size: .
j_call: TRBJ1-5
d_call: .
cdr3_aa: CASSYRTEGTQHF
cdr3_nt: TGCGCCAGCAGCTACCGGACAGAGGGGACCCAGCATTTT

v_call: TRBV7-9
clone_size: once
j_call: TRBJ2-5
d_call: TRBD2
cdr3_aa: CASSSPELAGPARRETQYF
cdr3_nt: TGTGCCAGCAGCTCTCCCGAACTAGCGGGGCCCGCCCGGAGGGAGACCCAGTACTTC

v_call: TRBV6-1
clone_size: .
j_call: TRBJ2-6
d_call: TRBD2
cdr3_aa: CASSPLAGAGANVLTF
cdr3_nt: TGTGCCAGCAGCCCTTTAGCGGGAGCTGGGGCCAACGTCCTGACTTTC

v_call: TRBV20-1
clone_size: .
j_call: TRBJ1-2
d_call: .
cdr3_aa: CSASVPTGYTF
cdr3_nt: TGCAGTGCTAGCGTCCCTACGGGCTACACCTTC

v_call: TRBV10-3
clone_size: .
j_call: TRBJ1-1
d_call: TRBD1
cdr3_aa: CAISARDRGPNTEAFF
cdr3_nt: TGTGCCATCAGCGCACGGGACAGGGGGCCGAACACTGAAGCTTTCTTT

v_call: TRBV7-8
clone_size: many
j_call: TRBJ1-4
d_call: .
cdr3_aa: CASSPRGGNEKLFF
cdr3_nt: TGTGCCAGCAGCCCTAGGGGGGGAAATGAAAAACTGTTTTTT

v_call: TRBV12-3/TRBV12-4
clone_size: few
j_call: TRBJ2-5
d_call: TRBD2
cdr3_aa: CASSIGTSPMSQYF
cdr3_nt: TGTGCCAGCAGTATCGGGACTAGCCCTATGTCCCAGTACTTC

v_call: TRBV7-9
clone_size: .
j_call: TRBJ2-1
d_call: .
cdr3_aa: CASSLGRNEQFF
cdr3_nt: TGTGCCAGCAGCTTAGGTCGGAACGAGCAGTTCTTC

v_call: TRBV24-1
clone_size: .
j_call: TRBJ1-4
d_call: TRBD1
cdr3_aa: CATSEGGGTVGEKLFF
cdr3_nt: TGTGCCACCAGTGAAGGGGGCGGGACAGTTGGTGAAAAACTGTTTTTT

v_call: TRBV13
clone_size: many
j_call: TRBJ2-7
d_call: .
cdr3_aa: CASSIGTYEQYF
cdr3_nt: TGTGCCAGCAGTATAGGGACGTACGAGCAGTACTTC

v_call: TRBV7-6
clone_size: few
j_call: TRBJ2-7
d_call: TRBD2
cdr3_aa: CASSPEAGGRLSSYEQYF
cdr3_nt: TGTGCCAGCAGTCCAGAGGCGGGAGGGCGGTTATCCTCCTACGAGCAGTACTTC

v_call: TRBV19
clone_size: many
j_call: TRBJ2-2
d_call: .
cdr3_aa: CASSTRLTGELFF
cdr3_nt: TGTGCCAGTAGCACTAGGTTGACCGGGGAGCTGTTTTTT

v_call: TRBV12-3/TRBV12-4
clone_size: .
j_call: TRBJ2-6
d_call: TRBD1
cdr3_aa: CASSPSDRVSGANVLTF
cdr3_nt: TGTGCCAGCAGTCCATCTGACAGGGTCTCTGGGGCCAACGTCCTGACTTTC

v_call: TRBV7-2
clone_size: .
j_call: TRBJ2-5
d_call: TRBD2
cdr3_aa: CASSSNPRLTSRGETQYF
cdr3_nt: TGTGCCAGCAGCTCGAACCCTCGGTTGACTAGCCGGGGGGAGACCCAGTACTTC

v_call: TRBV14
clone_size: many
j_call: TRBJ1-1
d_call: .
cdr3_aa: CASSTRYMNTEAFF
cdr3_nt: TGTGCCAGCAGCACTAGGTACATGAACACTGAAGCTTTCTTT

v_call: TRBV29-1
clone_size: .
j_call: TRBJ1-1
d_call: .
cdr3_aa: CSVAHRRGF
cdr3_nt: TGCAGCGTTGCCCATAGAAGGGGTTTT

v_call: TRBV5-6
clone_size: few
j_call: TRBJ2-2
d_call: .
cdr3_aa: CASSWERPNTGELFF
cdr3_nt: TGTGCCAGCAGCTGGGAGCGCCCGAACACCGGGGAGCTGTTTTTT

v_call: TRBV19
clone_size: many
j_call: TRBJ1-6
d_call: .
cdr3_aa: CASSGRATGSPLHF
cdr3_nt: TGTGCCAGTAGTGGGAGAGCTACGGGGTCACCCCTCCACTTT

v_call: TRBV7-9
clone_size: many
j_call: TRBJ1-5
d_call: TRBD1
cdr3_aa: CASSAQPRGGGYNQPQHF
cdr3_nt: TGTGCCAGCAGCGCCCAACCTCGGGGAGGGGGCTACAATCAGCCCCAGCATTTT

v_call: TRBV7-9
clone_size: .
j_call: TRBJ2-5
d_call: TRBD2
cdr3_aa: CASSLEASGLGETQYF
cdr3_nt: TGTGCCAGCAGCTTGGAGGCTAGCGGCCTTGGGGAGACCCAGTACTTC

v_call: TRBV20-1
clone_size: .
j_call: TRBJ2-7
d_call: TRBD1
cdr3_aa: CSAIEKGTGGYEQYF
cdr3_nt: TGCAGTGCTATTGAAAAGGGGACAGGGGGCTACGAGCAGTACTTC